This passage covers 5 T cell receptor beta chains from one sample sequenced in a study of blood T cell repertoires in COVID-19 (dated by TCRdb to 2020 to 2022). Preparation of the library involved the immunoSEQ multiplex PCR assay. In its TCRdb copy, this immuneACCESS table keeps in-frame sequences only and misses some clones. Where compared with another copy, unresolved V genes explain less than half of these, and the others have no known cause. The sample includes roughly 170,000 clones, with approximately 87% observed a single time. Together, the top ten hold 20% of the sample. Sequenced sample: peripheral blood. The receptors derive from a man in his sixties or seventies with active or convalescent COVID-19.

In DNA form, the CDR3 reads TGTGCCAGCAGTTACTCTGGGGCAGGGTTATTTTCACCCCTCCACTTT. Amino acids: CASSYSGAGLFSPLHF. This chain uses TRBV6-5 with TRBJ1-6; weak D call: TRBD1 (5 bases). This CDR3 spans 16 amino acids. The V gene lost 0 bases and the J gene lost 9 bases, with 15 bases spanning the gap. Germline loops: CDR1 MNHEY, CDR2 SVGAGI.

The gene calls are TRBV30 and TRBJ2-5; D is perhaps TRBD1 (6 bases). V was clipped by 4 bases and J by 3 bases, with 9 bases between them. The CDR3 contains 12 residues. The germline V gene has CDR1 GTSNPN and CDR2 SVGIG (reference sequence). CDR3 residues: CAWKNREETQYF. As DNA, the CDR3 is TGTGCCTGGAAGAACAGGGAAGAGACCCAGTACTTC.

The V and J genes are TRBV6-4 and TRBJ1-1, with D unresolved. This CDR3 comprises 14 residues. Germline V lookup: CDR1 MRHNA, CDR2 SNTAGT. The ends were cut back, 6 bases at V and 5 bases at J, with 16 bases in the middle. This CDR3 reads CASRVGWRETEAFF. CDR3 in DNA: TGTGCCAGCAGGGTGGGATGGAGGGAGACTGAAGCTTTCTTT.

V and J are TRBV6-6 and TRBJ1-2, with 7 bases identical to TRBD1. V dropped 6 bases and J dropped 1; count of bases not matched to a gene: 11. This CDR3 region has 16 residues. Germline CDR1 MNHNY, CDR2 SVGAGI (reference sequence). CDR3 in DNA: TGTGCCAGCAGCCTCGTAGGTCGGGACAGTAACTATGGCTACACCTTC. Amino acid sequence: CASSLVGRDSNYGYTF.

J is TRBJ2-1 and V is TRBV27; 13 bases are a match to TRBD2. The germline V gene encodes CDR1 MNHEY and CDR2 SMNVEV (reference sequence). After removal of 6 bases from V and 7 bases from J, the junction contained 6 bases not matched to a gene. This CDR3 has 15 amino acids. CDR3 bases: TGTGCCAGCAGCATAACTAGCGGGGGGGATAATGAGCAGTTCTTC. The encoded protein is CASSITSGGDNEQFF.